The rows below give T cell receptor beta chains drawn from one sample of a study of blood T cell repertoires in COVID-19. Generated by immunoSEQ multiplex PCR, the TCRdb table keeps only in-frame clones and is missing some. The sample shows 300,000 to 400,000 clones, over 80% of them seen only once. The sequenced material came from peripheral blood. These receptors originate from a woman in her 50s with COVID-19, enrolled during active disease. CDR3s include the opening cysteine and the closing phenylalanine or tryptophan.

v_call	j_call	cdr3_aa
TRBV28	TRBJ1-2	CASSLPLGRGYGYTF
TRBV6-5	TRBJ1-6	CASSRVGASPLHF
TRBV10-1	TRBJ1-1	CASTSGTGWNTEAFF
TRBV27	TRBJ1-3	CASSSGGASGNTIYF
TRBV6-6	TRBJ2-5	CASSYPGTGGGETQYF
TRBV6-5	TRBJ2-3	CASRRGSTDTQYF
TRBV6-5	TRBJ2-7	CASSYSNSYEQYF
TRBV5-1	TRBJ2-4	CASSLVRDSHLIAKNIQYF
TRBV9	TRBJ1-1	CASSVAGITEAFF
TRBV6-2/TRBV6-3	TRBJ2-3	CASSYSGQLVYTDTQYF
TRBV28	TRBJ1-2	CASSPGRTYGYTF
TRBV7-8	TRBJ2-7	CASSSQRGLYEQYF
TRBV9	TRBJ1-2	CASSVGGQGFDGYTF
TRBV19	TRBJ1-4	CASSVGLFATNEKLFF
TRBV19	TRBJ2-5	CASRGLAGAPGTQYF
TRBV7-6	TRBJ1-3	CASSLKGAAGNTIYF
TRBV5-8	TRBJ1-4	CASSLRGLGEKLFF
TRBV5-8	TRBJ1-1	CASSFRDRGTNTEAFF
TRBV18	TRBJ2-5	CASSPSGQETQYF
TRBV27	TRBJ1-4	CASSPSTVRNEKLFF
TRBV4-1	TRBJ2-7	CASSQVFFNEQYF
TRBV6-5	TRBJ1-2	CASSLGSPGYGYTF
TRBV5-6	TRBJ1-2	CASSLDGGWDRTNYGYTF
TRBV28	TRBJ1-2	CASSLNAQGNYGYTF
TRBV10-1	TRBJ1-1	CASSEYRADEAFF
TRBV11-3	TRBJ2-3	CASSLFSGRANDTQYF
TRBV7-3	TRBJ2-1	CASSSAGSYNEQFF
TRBV19	TRBJ1-1	CASSNRDRVDTEAFF
TRBV6-5	TRBJ2-3	CASTRLAVDTQYF
TRBV7-9	TRBJ1-4	CASSSRTKQGAPGNEKLFF
TRBV11-2	TRBJ2-1	CASSLDPFGEQFF
TRBV11-2	TRBJ2-3	CASSLRGSLPDTQYF
TRBV6-6	TRBJ2-2	CASSLGGNTGELFF
TRBV7-8	TRBJ2-7	CASSLAGELSYEQYF
TRBV5-1	TRBJ2-2	CASSGGTSGSRELFF
TRBV6-5	TRBJ1-5	CASSYSGGEGQPQHF
TRBV4-1	TRBJ1-1	CASSQASPLGGPNTEAFF
TRBV7-6	TRBJ1-1	CASSLSRGNTEAFF
TRBV21-1	TRBJ2-4	CASRGLAKNIQYF
TRBV5-1	TRBJ2-2	CASSLPISGRGGELFF
TRBV7-9	TRBJ2-1	CAGRRGTYNEQFF
TRBV5-3	TRBJ1-2	CARSLAIMRAPSGYTF
TRBV5-1	TRBJ2-7	CASRVRENYEQYF
TRBV4-3	TRBJ2-2	CASSQVLAGGFGELFF
TRBV30	TRBJ2-3	CACLSGDRGTDTQYF
TRBV28	TRBJ1-5	CASSSHSGVNQPQHF
TRBV11-2	TRBJ2-1	CASQTGLAGAIYNEQFF
TRBV18	TRBJ2-1	CASSPTSGFGEQFF
TRBV27	TRBJ1-5	CASTTGGSNQPQHF
TRBV5-1	TRBJ2-1	CASSLVGSSWGPYNEQFF
TRBV7-8	TRBJ1-1	CASSSGQGDTEAFF
TRBV18	TRBJ2-1	CASSLSTPDRPNNEQFF
TRBV2	TRBJ1-2	CASSETGPEGYTF